This T cell receptor (beta chain) was captured in a study of T cell responses to AZD1222 COVID-19 vaccine. On the study more broadly: Both about-4-week and about-12-week second-dose recipients were combined. Study-level findings and limits: The donor group comprised mostly white British people and more females; the analysis possibly underestimated clonal diversity. Along spike, vaccine-associated CD4 TCRs were found throughout, with dominance at 160-218 and 743-854.

Germline assignment: CDR1 SQVTM and CDR2 ANQGSEA. The V gene end was trimmed by 6 bases and the J gene end by 3 bases; junction bases not matched to a gene: 8. The CDR3 contains 14 residues. With regard to this clone: Its target is unknown.

The protocol was immunoSEQ multiplex PCR, while the TCRdb copy is restricted to in-frame clones and leaves out a portion. Here the sample spans roughly 170,000 clones, around 93% being singletons. The sequence derives from an adult in good health. The V gene is TRBV29-1, the J gene TRBJ2-7, with TRBD2 matching 10 bases. The specimen comprised peripheral blood, sampled on day 0 of AZD1222 vaccination. CDR3 nucleotides: TGCAGCGTCAGCCCTAGCGGGAGTCGCTACGAGCAGTACTTC. It yields the protein CSVSPSGSRYEQYF.